This T cell receptor beta chain came from a study of response to subunit inactivated influenza vaccine. Study-wide findings and caveats: Authors suggested few new T cells are recruited by each seasonal influenza vaccination.

Each CDR3 protein is one row after TCRdb ran MiXCR on the RT-PCR reads. The sample holds some 640,000 distinct CDR3 sequences, around 13% seen once. Details on this clonotype: The antigen is undetermined.

The TCR was taken from a man aged 45 to 65 who received an inactivated influenza vaccine. The sequences come from PBMCs from blood, collected approximately 15 days before vaccination.

CDR3 region: CASSFRPGTTEAFF. Written as DNA, the CDR3 is TGTGCCAGCAGTTTCCGGCCAGGCACCACTGAAGCTTTCTTT. V and J are TRBV12-3 or TRBV12-4 and TRBJ1-1; D ambiguous. V was clipped by 3 bases and J by 4 bases, with 12 bases between them. The CDR3 is made up of 14 amino acids.